This T cell receptor (beta chain) was sequenced for a study of T cell responses to AZD1222 COVID-19 vaccine. The CDR3 is 13 residues long. Trimming shortened V by 5 bases and J by 12 bases, and 17 bases separated the two germline ends. Germline assignment: CDR1 SGHAT and CDR2 FQNNGV. TCRdb's table, derived via immunoSEQ multiplex PCR, lists solely in-frame clones and lacks some. The table lists some 110,000 clones, 75% to 90% of them singletons, with 6.5% to 7.5% in the top ten. This sequence joins TRBV11-2 and TRBJ2-1; a possible D gene is TRBD2 (5 bases). The TCR sequence derives from an adult who received the AZD1222 COVID-19 vaccine. The material was peripheral blood, obtained 28 days after the second AZD1222 dose. CDR3: CASSLPTGIGQFF. CDR3 DNA: TGTGCCAGCAGCCTACCGACCGGGATAGGGCAGTTCTTC.